This entry is about one T cell receptor beta chain. Original data processing: By means of reference gene primer amplification, nucleated cell counts were estimated. Data came from immunoSEQ multiplex PCR; TCRdb stores just in-frame clones and leaves some out. V, J and clone size reflect that table, while D and trimming were determined from the DNA. The data show almost 95,000 clones, with more than 65% seen just once and roughly 6.3% held by the top ten. The source of the sample is a study of blood T cell repertoires in COVID-19. Study overall: Specimens from acute and convalescent COVID-19 originated in the United States, Italy and Spain.

Trimming removed 3 bases from V and 0 bases from J; junction bases left unmatched: 5. Per the germline V gene, CDR1 is GTSNPN and CDR2 is SVGIG (reference sequence). The CDR3 contains 15 residues. This clonotype originated in a man between 60 and 70 years old with acute or convalescent COVID-19. Sequencing was carried out using peripheral blood. The V call is TRBV30, the J call TRBJ2-3; 8 positions agree with TRBD2. CDR3 in DNA: TGTGCCTGGAGGTTGGCGGGGGGTAGCACAGATACGCAGTATTTT. As protein: CAWRLAGGSTDTQYF. The whole variable domain, remainder taken from reference TRBV30 and TRBJ2-3, is SQTIHQWPATLVQPVGSPLSLECTVEGTSNPNLYWYRQAAGRGLQLLFYSVGIGQISSEVPQNLSASRPQDRQFILSSKKLLLSDSGFYLCAWRLAGGSTDTQYFGPGTRLTVL.